The following is a TCR beta chain sequence with its context. These data are taken from a study of human T cells and chemical hapten exposure. Germline V gives CDR1 KGHDR, CDR2 SFDVKD. Losses at the gene ends were 5 bases for V and 4 bases for J; bases not matched to a gene: 10. The CDR3 sequence is 16 residues long. The sample's time point: patch test 2, 6 weeks after DPC sensitization. The treatment was: therapeutic diphenylcyclopropenone sensitization with weekly scalp DPC. TCRdb ran MiXCR on the RACE reads and lists one entry per CDR3 protein. The profile shows fewer than 80,000 distinct CDR3 sequences, 10% of them singletons.

The source of this sequence is a woman in her forties or fifties with alopecia areata. Some clones in this sample may be carry-over from other donors' samples. The chain is built from TRBV24-1 and TRBJ1-5, with 7 bases aligning to TRBD1. The sequencing here drew on whole blood, taken in connection with sensitization to the hapten diphenylcyclopropenone (DPC). The CDR3 coding sequence is TGTGCCACCAGTGTCTCCAGGGGGTGTCCGAATCAGCCCCAGCATTTT. It codes for CATSVSRGCPNQPQHF.